Each of the 7 T cell receptor beta chains below was sequenced from the same sample in a study of Ad26.COV2.S vaccination and SARS-CoV-2 variants. Noted treatment: about 20 received Ad26.COV2.S at low or high dose, single or two shots; 5 received placebo; per-sample allocation not given. Sampling happened 63 days after the first vaccine or placebo injection. TCRdb keeps only in-frame clones here, not all; method: immunoSEQ multiplex PCR. Here the sample spans around 320,000 clones, around four fifths being singletons. This material consisted of peripheral blood, taken in a trial of Ad26.COV2.S vaccine versus placebo. These receptors originate from a person aged 18-65 years who received the Ad26.COV2.S COVID-19 vaccine or a placebo.

The chain couples TRBV6-5 to TRBJ2-5; D remains unclear. Germline CDR1 and CDR2: MNHEY and SVGAGI. The CDR3 is made up of 15 amino acids. Trimming cost V 7 bases and J 3 bases, with 18 bases left between them. The CDR3, as DNA: TGTGCCAGCAATCGCCCGGACGGCGGAGAAGAGACCCAGTACTTC. It specifies CASNRPDGGEETQYF.

This clone was observed a few times. The rearrangement links TRBV5-1 to TRBJ2-3; D is uncertain. This CDR3 has 14 amino acids. Trimming removed 0 bases from V and 0 bases from J, with 5 bases in between. Germline V gives CDR1 SGHRS, CDR2 YFSETQ. This CDR3 reads CASSLDTSTDTQYF. For the CDR3, the DNA is TGCGCCAGCAGCTTGGATACCAGCACAGATACGCAGTATTTT.

This clone showed up just once. V usage is TRBV11-1 and J usage is TRBJ1-4, with D possibly matching TRBD1 (5 bases). The CDR3 covers 15 residues. The V gene lost 5 bases and the J gene lost 6 bases, with 16 bases spanning the gap. Germline V gives CDR1 SGHAT, CDR2 FQDESV (reference sequence). DNA of the CDR3: TGTGCCAGCAGCAGAAGATGGGACGGGGATGAAAAACTGTTTTTT. Translating gives CASSRRWDGDEKLFF.

The gene calls are TRBV6-6 and TRBJ1-5, with D unclear. The CDR3 consists of 12 residues. Germline V gene lookup returns CDR1 MNHNY and CDR2 SVGAGI (reference sequence). V dropped 6 bases and J dropped 4 bases, with 7 bases sitting between them. CDR3 coding DNA: TGTGCCAGCAGGGGAGGAAATCAGCCCCAGCATTTT. Translating gives CASRGGNQPQHF.

The chain employs TRBV19 and TRBJ1-1; D gene unclear. The CDR3 has 13 amino acids. Germline V gene sequence: CDR1 LNHDA, CDR2 SQIVND (reference sequence). The V end lost 1 base, the J end lost 1 base, and 4 bases lay between the germline ends. CDR3 nucleotides: TGTGCCAGTAGTATAGGTACGAACACTGAAGCTTTCTTT. This gives the protein CASSIGTNTEAFF.

This rearrangement joins TRBV28 to TRBJ2-2; no firm D call. The length of the CDR3 is 14 residues. Trimming cost V 8 bases and J 1 base, with 11 bases left between them. Germline-derived CDR1 and CDR2 are MDHEN and SYDVKM. This CDR3 reads CASCTRRNTGELFF. In DNA, the CDR3 is TGTGCCAGCTGTACCCGTAGGAACACCGGGGAGCTGTTTTTT. The whole variable domain, remainder taken from reference TRBV28 and TRBJ2-2, is DVKVTQSSRYLVKRTGEKVFLECVQDMDHENMFWYRQDPGLGLRLIYFSYDVKMKEKGDIPEGYSVSREKKERFSLILESASTNQTSMYLCASCTRRNTGELFFGEGSRLTVL.

V gene TRBV4-1 combines with J gene TRBJ2-3; 9 nucleotides line up with TRBD2. V shed 3 bases and J 6 bases; nucleotides not matched to a gene: 7. The CDR3 has 15 residues. CDR1 is MGHRA and CDR2 is YSYEKL in the germline V gene. This CDR3 is CASSHERGAGDTQYF. In DNA, the CDR3 is TGCGCCAGCAGCCACGAGCGGGGGGCAGGGGATACGCAGTATTTT.